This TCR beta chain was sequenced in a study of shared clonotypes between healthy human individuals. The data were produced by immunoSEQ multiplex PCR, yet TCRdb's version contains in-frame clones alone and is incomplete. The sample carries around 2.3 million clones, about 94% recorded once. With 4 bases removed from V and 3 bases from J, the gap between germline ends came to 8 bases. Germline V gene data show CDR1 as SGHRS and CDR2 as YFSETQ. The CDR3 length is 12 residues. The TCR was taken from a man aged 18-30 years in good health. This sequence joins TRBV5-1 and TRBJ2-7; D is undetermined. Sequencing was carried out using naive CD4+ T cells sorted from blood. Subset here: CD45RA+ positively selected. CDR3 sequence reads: CASSEEFYEQYF. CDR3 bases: TGCGCCAGCAGCGAGGAGTTCTACGAGCAGTACTTC. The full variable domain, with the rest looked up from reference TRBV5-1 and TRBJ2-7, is KAGVTQTPRYLIKTRGQQVTLSCSPISGHRSVSWYQQTPGQGLQFLFEYFSETQRNKGNFPGRFSGRQFSNSRSEMNVSTLELGDSALYLCASSEEFYEQYFGPGTRLTVT.